This is a list of T cell receptor beta chains from one sample in a study of T cell responses to AZD1222 COVID-19 vaccine. Using immunoSEQ multiplex PCR, the repertoire was profiled, and TCRdb retains in-frame clones only, with some absent. The sample lists around 120,000 clones; approximately 91% were seen once. Sequencing used peripheral blood, obtained on day 0 of AZD1222 vaccination. These receptors were taken from an adult in good health. Both conserved end residues are part of each CDR3. The order of the fields is clone size, J gene, V gene, D gene, CDR3 protein, CDR3 DNA. D genes are given only for firm matches. Clone size appears in some rows only: once, few, many, or a class for an expanded clone.

>.|TRBJ2-1|TRBV5-5|TRBD2
CASSLAGGVYNEQFF
TGTGCCAGCAGCTTGGCTGGGGGGGTCTACAATGAGCAGTTCTTC
>once|TRBJ2-1|TRBV5-6|TRBD1
CASSLGRQGNPSYNEQFF
TGTGCCAGCAGCTTGGGGAGACAGGGGAATCCCTCCTACAATGAGCAGTTCTTC
>.|TRBJ2-7|TRBV28|TRBD1
CASSPPGQYSYEQYF
TGTGCCAGCAGTCCTCCGGGACAGTACTCCTACGAGCAGTACTTC
>.|TRBJ1-1|TRBV5-1|.
CASSLEGRGDTEAFF
TGCGCCAGCAGCTTGGAAGGCAGGGGCGACACTGAAGCTTTCTTT
>.|TRBJ1-2|TRBV11-2|.
CASSRPGNTQDGYTF
TGTGCCAGCAGCCGACCCGGGAACACTCAGGACGGCTACACCTTC
>few|TRBJ2-6|TRBV9|.
CASSPSAQPGANVLTF
TGTGCCAGCAGCCCTAGCGCCCAACCTGGGGCCAACGTCCTGACTTTC
>few|TRBJ2-3|TRBV5-1|TRBD2
CASSLATSADTQYF
TGCGCCAGCAGCTTGGCCACTAGCGCAGATACGCAGTATTTT
>.|TRBJ2-7|TRBV5-6|TRBD2
CASSLATLARRTYEQYF
TGTGCCAGCAGCTTGGCGACACTAGCGCGACGGACCTACGAGCAGTACTTC
>few|TRBJ1-4|TRBV7-9|.
CASSFLGYANEKLFF
TGTGCCAGCAGCTTCTTGGGGTACGCTAATGAAAAACTGTTTTTT
>.|TRBJ2-2|TRBV5-1|.
CASSLTQLRETGELFF
TGCGCCAGCAGCCTCACCCAACTGAGGGAAACCGGGGAGCTGTTTTTT
>.|TRBJ1-5|TRBV6-6|.
CASSRTPDRPQHF
TGTGCCAGCAGTCGCACCCCGGACAGGCCCCAGCATTTT
>.|TRBJ2-1|TRBV5-3|TRBD2
CARSQGLAGSWNEQFF
TGTGCCAGAAGCCAAGGACTAGCGGGGTCCTGGAATGAGCAGTTCTTC
>.|TRBJ2-3|TRBV10-1|TRBD2
CASSEAVAGGSDTQYF
TGCGCCAGCAGTGAAGCGGTAGCGGGAGGGTCAGATACGCAGTATTTT
>.|TRBJ1-1|TRBV6-6|.
CASSPVGQGAFF
TGTGCCAGCAGCCCCGTCGGGCAGGGGGCTTTCTTT
>.|TRBJ1-1|TRBV5-4|TRBD1
CASSLGAGTAKNTEAFF
TGTGCCAGCAGCTTGGGAGCCGGGACAGCAAAGAACACTGAAGCTTTCTTT
>.|TRBJ2-7|TRBV27|TRBD1
CASSAPGTGNYEQYF
TGTGCCAGCAGTGCCCCGGGGACAGGGAACTACGAGCAGTACTTC
>.|TRBJ1-6|TRBV30|TRBD1
CAWSQGGSSYNSPLHF
TGTGCCTGGAGTCAAGGGGGCAGCTCCTATAATTCACCCCTCCACTTT
>.|TRBJ1-2|TRBV2|TRBD1
CASSGTGTGGANYGYTF
TGTGCCAGCAGTGGGACCGGGACAGGGGGCGCAAACTATGGCTACACCTTC
>.|TRBJ1-3|TRBV6-1|TRBD1
CASSDFLRDRGRGNTIYF
TGTGCCAGCAGTGACTTCCTCCGGGACAGGGGGCGCGGAAACACCATATATTTT
>.|TRBJ2-1|TRBV6-5|.
CASRSSGGAVVFQFF
TGTGCCAGCAGATCCTCGGGGGGCGCGGTTGTGTTTCAGTTCTTC
>.|TRBJ2-2|TRBV7-9|.
CASSLGLASTGELFF
TGTGCCAGCAGCTTAGGGCTAGCGAGCACCGGGGAGCTGTTTTTT
>.|TRBJ1-1|TRBV9|.
CASSSPSGPGTEAFF
TGTGCCAGCAGCTCTCCTTCCGGCCCGGGCACTGAAGCTTTCTTT
>.|TRBJ1-5|TRBV28|TRBD1
CASSLDRGYNQPQHF
TGTGCCAGCAGCCTGGACAGGGGGTACAATCAGCCCCAGCATTTT
>.|TRBJ1-4|TRBV29-1|TRBD1
CSVGQVPSEKLFF
TGCAGCGTCGGACAGGTTCCTTCTGAAAAACTGTTTTTT
>.|TRBJ2-1|TRBV27|.
CASSPIRGHEQFF
TGTGCCAGCAGTCCAATACGGGGCCATGAGCAGTTCTTC
>.|TRBJ2-2|TRBV11-2|.
CASSWGRERVGELFF
TGTGCCAGCAGCTGGGGGCGGGAGAGGGTCGGGGAGCTGTTTTTT
>few|TRBJ2-3|TRBV5-4|.
CASSLRTDTQYF
TGTGCCAGCAGCTTGCGGACAGATACGCAGTATTTT
>.|TRBJ2-1|TRBV7-3|.
CASSPFGPYNEQFF
TGTGCCAGCAGCCCTTTCGGCCCCTACAATGAGCAGTTCTTC
>once|TRBJ1-4|TRBV29-1|TRBD1
CSVVVGQAATNEKLFF
TGCAGCGTTGTTGTGGGACAGGCTGCAACTAATGAAAAACTGTTTTTT
>.|TRBJ2-7|TRBV30|.
CAGNPRGQARTYEQYF
TGTGCCGGTAACCCCCGGGGACAAGCCCGAACCTACGAGCAGTACTTC
>few|TRBJ1-5|TRBV28|TRBD1
CASRSGGGNDQPQHF
TGTGCCAGCAGATCCGGAGGGGGCAACGATCAGCCCCAGCATTTT
>once|TRBJ2-7|TRBV18|TRBD2
CASSPSTSGIPYEQYF
TGTGCCAGCTCACCTTCGACTAGCGGGATACCCTACGAGCAGTACTTC
>.|TRBJ1-3|TRBV30|.
CAWSQPGNTIYF
TGTGCCTGGAGTCAGCCTGGAAACACCATATATTTT
>once|TRBJ2-4|TRBV6-2/TRBV6-3|.
CASSYWGDGLNIQYF
TGTGCCAGCAGTTACTGGGGGGACGGACTAAACATTCAGTACTTC
>.|TRBJ2-4|TRBV4-2|TRBD2
CASSRRDYPLAKNIQYF
TGTGCCAGCAGCCGGCGGGACTACCCTCTAGCCAAAAACATTCAGTACTTC
>.|TRBJ2-2|TRBV19|.
CASRPIMNTGELFF
TGTGCCAGTAGGCCAATCATGAACACCGGGGAGCTGTTTTTT
>.|TRBJ1-6|TRBV3-1/TRBV3-2|.
CASSQDFRSPLHF
TGTGCCAGCAGCCAAGACTTCCGATCACCCCTCCACTTT
>few|TRBJ2-1|TRBV5-6|TRBD1
CASSLAGTGRSYNEQFF
TGTGCCAGCAGCTTGGCCGGGACAGGGAGGTCCTACAATGAGCAGTTCTTC
>.|TRBJ2-5|TRBV30|TRBD1
CAWMGTDQETQYF
TGTGCCTGGATGGGGACAGACCAAGAGACCCAGTACTTC
>.|TRBJ2-1|TRBV28|TRBD2
CASSLTSGRSGEQFF
TGTGCCAGCAGTTTGACTAGCGGGAGGTCTGGCGAGCAGTTCTTC
>.|TRBJ1-6|TRBV18|.
CASSSGQNVYNSPLHF
TGTGCCAGCTCATCCGGACAGAATGTCTATAATTCACCCCTCCACTTT
>.|TRBJ2-1|TRBV6-5|TRBD2
CASRGGEDYNEQFF
TGTGCCAGTCGTGGGGGGGAGGACTACAATGAGCAGTTCTTC
>.|TRBJ1-1|TRBV11-2|.
CASSLASIVKTEAFF
TGTGCCAGCAGCTTAGCTTCGATAGTGAAAACTGAAGCTTTCTTT
>.|TRBJ1-1|TRBV3-1/TRBV3-2|.
CASSHRGGGTEAFF
TGTGCCAGCAGCCACCGTGGGGGGGGAACTGAAGCTTTCTTT
>.|TRBJ1-1|TRBV29-1|.
CSVRAGAGYTEAFF
TGCAGCGTCCGTGCGGGGGCGGGGTACACTGAAGCTTTCTTT
>.|TRBJ2-7|TRBV27|TRBD1
CASRGQGYEQYF
TGTGCCAGCAGGGGACAGGGGTACGAGCAGTACTTC
>few|TRBJ1-5|TRBV3-1/TRBV3-2|.
CASSQESGGNQPQHF
TGTGCCAGCAGCCAAGAGTCGGGGGGGAACCAGCCCCAGCATTTT
>.|TRBJ2-3|TRBV6-1|.
CASSESSSYIDTQYF
TGTGCCAGCAGTGAATCTAGTTCCTACATAGATACGCAGTATTTT
>.|TRBJ2-5|TRBV5-6|TRBD1
CASSEGTGRYQETQYF
TGTGCCAGCAGCGAGGGGACAGGGCGGTACCAAGAGACCCAGTACTTC
>.|TRBJ1-1|TRBV2|.
CASSAARQGNTEAFF
TGTGCCAGCAGTGCCGCGCGGCAGGGGAACACTGAAGCTTTCTTT